This paragraph reports one T cell receptor beta chain. Germline CDR1 is SGDLS and CDR2 is YYNGEE. The CDR3 totals 15 residues. Between the trimmed V and J ends, which lost 2 bases and 4 bases, there was a span of 15 bases. The data belong to a study of OX40 agonist ivuxolimab in advanced cancers. Assay used: immunoSEQ multiplex PCR; TCRdb lists only in-frame clones, some missing. Of around 48,000 clones listed, approximately 80% are singletons. This specimen consisted of CD4+ or CD8+ T cells sorted from blood, obtained in a trial of the OX40 agonist ivuxolimab. The rearrangement links TRBV9 to TRBJ1-2; D is uncertain. This receptor was taken from an adult with an advanced solid tumor such as melanoma, head and neck, liver or kidney cancer. The CDR3 protein is CASSVSGRRGYGYTF. The DNA of the CDR3 is TGTGCCAGCAGCGTCTCCGGGCGACGTGGCTATGGCTACACCTTC.